This record looks at one T cell receptor (beta chain) sequence and its context. Trimming removed 7 bases at V and 2 bases at J, with 16 bases between. This CDR3 is built from 15 residues. Germline V CDR1 and CDR2: LNHDA, SQIVND (reference sequence). The PCR was carried out with 60 Vbeta primers and 13 Jbeta primers. The protocol was immunoSEQ multiplex PCR, while the TCRdb copy is restricted to in-frame clones and leaves out a portion. This sample yields 120,000 to 150,000 clones, of which around 80% are seen a single time; roughly 3.2% belongs to the top ten. The record originates from a study of cytomegalovirus exposure and HLA in healthy donors.

Material: PBMCs. The chain is built from TRBV19 and TRBJ2-3; D is possibly TRBD1 (6 bases). This receptor was identified in a man between 18 and 35 years old in good health and CMV-seropositive. The CDR3 DNA reads TGTGCCAGTAAAGCCCGGGACACAAACACAGATACGCAGTATTTT. It specifies CASKARDTNTDTQYF.